These 23 T cell receptor beta chains originate from one sample sequenced in a study of cytomegalovirus exposure and HLA in healthy donors. The PCR ran on 60 Vbeta and 13 Jbeta primers. Only in-frame clones appear in the TCRdb table, and some are missing; sequencing was by immunoSEQ multiplex PCR. The repertoire includes roughly 99,000 clones, more than 65% of them detected once, and around 2% sits in the top ten. The sequenced material came from PBMCs. Every receptor here comes from a man aged 30 to 45 in good health and CMV-seronegative.

The chain employs TRBV5-6 and TRBJ2-7; TRBD1 aligns across 7 bases. In germline, CDR1 is SGHDT, CDR2 YYEEEE. The CDR3 length is 12 residues. Trimming at V came to 5 bases and at J to 5 bases, leaving 4 bases not matched to a gene. CDR3 amino acids: CASSPDRDEQYF. CDR3 DNA: TGTGCCAGCAGTCCTGACAGGGACGAGCAGTACTTC.

This clone was picked up one time. This chain connects TRBV7-6 to TRBJ1-5; unclear D gene. V was cut by 1 base and J by 5 bases, with 6 bases left in between. CDR3 length: 13 amino acids. Germline V CDR1 and CDR2: SGHVS, FNYEAQ. Written as DNA, the CDR3 is TGTGCCAGCAGCTTAGATAACTATCAGCCCCAGCATTTT. Translated: CASSLDNYQPQHF.

The chain uses TRBV4-1 and TRBJ2-5; D not certain. V lost 1 base and J lost 5, with 8 bases in between. CDR1 is MGHRA and CDR2 is YSYEKL in the germline V gene. This CDR3 has 13 amino acids. The CDR3 nucleotides read TGCGCCAGCAGCCAAGTTCTGTCGGAGACCCAGTACTTC. Translation: CASSQVLSETQYF.

The chain recombines TRBV30 with TRBJ2-2; the match to TRBD1 covers 8 bases. V was clipped by 5 bases and J by 1 base; unmatched bases: 6. The V gene's germline CDR1 is GTSNPN and CDR2 SVGIG (reference sequence). The CDR3 contains 15 residues. CDR3 amino acids: CAWLTGTGNTGELFF. The CDR3, as DNA: TGTGCCTGGTTGACCGGGACAGGGAACACCGGGGAGCTGTTTTTT.

This rearrangement joins TRBV6-1 to TRBJ1-2, with 7 nucleotides matching TRBD1. The CDR3 has 14 amino acids. Per the germline V gene, CDR1 is MNHNS and CDR2 is SASEGT. J gave up 3 bases and V 8 bases, and 9 bases lay outside the gene matches. The CDR3 DNA sequence: TGTGCCAGCGCTCCGGACAGGCGGGACTATGGCTACACCTTC. Translating gives CASAPDRRDYGYTF.

V and J are TRBV10-3 and TRBJ2-3, with a weak D call TRBD2 (5 bases). The CDR3 is 14 residues long. Per germline, CDR1 ENHRY and CDR2 SYGVKD. V lost 5 bases and J lost 8, with 17 bases in between. This CDR3 reads CAISQALGEGTQYF. DNA for the CDR3: TGTGCCATCAGTCAAGCCCTGGGCGAGGGTACGCAGTATTTT.

The chain recombines TRBV2 with TRBJ1-5; D might be TRBD1 (5 bases). The germline CDR1 and CDR2 sequences are SNHLY and FYNNEI. V was trimmed by 6 bases and J by 6 bases, leaving 18 bases between them. The CDR3 totals 15 residues. The CDR3 nucleotides are TGTGCCAGCAGAGCCACAGTGGGGGAGGGTCAGCCCCAGCATTTT. This gives the protein CASRATVGEGQPQHF.

This clone was counted only a few times. V is TRBV7-2 and J is TRBJ1-1, with D tentatively TRBD1 (6 bases). Trimming stripped 2 bases from V and 5 bases from J, with 12 bases between. This CDR3 comprises 14 residues. The germline V gene has CDR1 SGHTA and CDR2 FQGNSA. The CDR3 sequence: CASSLQGRRTEAFF. The CDR3 bases are TGTGCCAGCAGCTTACAGGGGAGAAGAACTGAAGCTTTCTTT.

V and J are TRBV7-2 and TRBJ2-2; the D is unclear. CDR3 size: 15 residues. Looked up from germline, CDR1 is SGHTA and CDR2 is FQGNSA. V gave up 0 bases and J gave up 4 bases, with 9 bases separating them. This CDR3 reads CASSLASRSTGELFF. CDR3 nucleotide sequence: TGTGCCAGCAGCTTAGCTTCTAGGTCCACCGGGGAGCTGTTTTTT.

This chain connects TRBV5-4 to TRBJ1-6; D is unclear. Deletions cut 4 bases from V and 0 bases from J, with 14 bases between. The CDR3 sequence is 17 residues long. Germline V gene lookup returns CDR1 SGHNT and CDR2 YYREEE (reference sequence). Here the CDR3 DNA reads TGTGCCAGCAGCCCCAACACGGGGAGCTCCTATAATTCACCCCTCCACTTT. Residues: CASSPNTGSSYNSPLHF.

The chain combines TRBV27 with TRBJ1-2; D remains ambiguous. The V and J ends lost 4 bases and 0 bases respectively, with 9 bases between them. This CDR3 is 14 amino acids long. CDR1 is MNHEY and CDR2 is SMNVEV in the germline V gene (reference sequence). Here the CDR3 reads CASSSLAANYGYTF. For the CDR3, the DNA is TGTGCCAGCAGTTCCCTAGCTGCTAACTATGGCTACACCTTC.

V usage is TRBV10-3 and J usage is TRBJ2-5; the D gene is possibly TRBD1 (6 bases). V shed 0 bases and J shed 5 bases, with 10 bases lying between them. Looked up from germline, CDR1 is ENHRY and CDR2 is SYGVKD. The CDR3 has 14 amino acids. Here the CDR3 reads CAISESTRGETQYF. DNA of the CDR3: TGTGCCATCAGTGAGTCTACCAGGGGCGAGACCCAGTACTTC.

The V call is TRBV6-5, the J call TRBJ1-5; 9 positions match TRBD1. Germline trimming cut 10 bases from V and 4 bases from J; bases unmatched to any gene: 11. Per germline, CDR1 MNHEY and CDR2 SVGAGI. The CDR3 is made up of 15 amino acids. As DNA, the CDR3 is TGTGCCACCCAACCGGGACAGGGTAGGAATCAGCCCCAGCATTTT. Its protein is CATQPGQGRNQPQHF.

The chain recombines TRBV28 with TRBJ1-2, with a weak D call TRBD1 (6 bases). Germline CDR1 reads MDHEN; CDR2 reads SYDVKM. The CDR3 covers 15 residues. V lost 4 bases and J 4 bases, leaving 16 bases between the germline ends. The CDR3 nucleotides are TGTGCCAGCAGTTCCCCGGGGGGGCTCGGCTATGGCTACACCTTC. This encodes CASSSPGGLGYGYTF.

The genes are TRBV11-2 and TRBJ2-7, with 11 bases fitting TRBD2. The CDR3 consists of 15 residues. V gave up 0 bases and J gave up 4 bases; unmatched junction bases: 2. The germline V gene has CDR1 SGHAT and CDR2 FQNNGV. The CDR3 nucleotides read TGTGCCAGCAGCTTAGAACTAGCGGGAGCTTACGAGCAGTACTTC. It translates to CASSLELAGAYEQYF.

The chain joins TRBV30 to TRBJ1-5, with a tentative D call TRBD1 (5 bases). The CDR3 sequence is 13 residues long. Germline values: CDR1 GTSNPN, CDR2 SVGIG (reference sequence). V was pared by 4 bases and J by 2 bases, with 9 bases between. DNA for the CDR3: TGTGCCTGGATTGGGGGGGGCAATCAGCCCCAGCATTTT. The encoded protein is CAWIGGGNQPQHF. Filled out from reference TRBV30 and TRBJ1-5, the complete variable domain reads SQTIHQWPATLVQPVGSPLSLECTVEGTSNPNLYWYRQAAGRGLQLLFYSVGIGQISSEVPQNLSASRPQDRQFILSSKKLLLSDSGFYLCAWIGGGNQPQHFGDGTRLSIL.

This clone was recorded a few times. DNA for the CDR3: TGCGCCAGCAGCAAAGACAGGGGAGGTACTGAAGCTTTCTTT. Translating it yields CASSKDRGGTEAFF. The chain links TRBV5-1 to TRBJ1-1, with TRBD1 identical over 8 bases. CDR3 length equals 14 residues. Unmatched junction bases numbered 7, after V lost 4 bases and J lost 5 bases. Germline V gene lookup returns CDR1 SGHRS and CDR2 YFSETQ. The complete variable domain, with remaining parts taken from reference TRBV5-1 and TRBJ1-1, reads KAGVTQTPRYLIKTRGQQVTLSCSPISGHRSVSWYQQTPGQGLQFLFEYFSETQRNKGNFPGRFSGRQFSNSRSEMNVSTLELGDSALYLCASSKDRGGTEAFFGQGTRLTVV.

V is TRBV2 and J is TRBJ1-4; TRBD1 matches at 7 bases. Germline values: CDR1 SNHLY, CDR2 FYNNEI. Trimming cost V 3 bases and J 4 bases; bases outside gene matches: 5. The CDR3 is made up of 15 amino acids. The CDR3 reads CASSERGLGNEKLFF. In DNA, the CDR3 is TGTGCCAGCAGTGAGAGGGGGCTGGGTAATGAAAAACTGTTTTTT.

V usage is TRBV18 and J usage is TRBJ2-7; no reliable D call. Germline-derived CDR1 and CDR2 are KGHSH and LQKENI. V was trimmed by 0 bases and J by 2 bases, leaving 11 bases between them. The CDR3 has 15 residues. The CDR3 sequence: CASSPPGMRTYEQYF. The DNA for the CDR3 is TGTGCCAGCTCACCACCAGGCATGAGGACCTACGAGCAGTACTTC.

The genes are TRBV7-9 and TRBJ2-2; unclear D gene. In germline, CDR1 is SEHNR, CDR2 FQNEAQ (reference sequence). V lost 5 bases and J lost 0, with 13 bases in between. This CDR3 is built from 16 residues. The CDR3 nucleotides read TGTGCCAGCAGCCCCACCCAGGATCCGAACACCGGGGAGCTGTTTTTT. Protein: CASSPTQDPNTGELFF.

This clone was seen a few times. The chain is built from TRBV19 and TRBJ1-1; tentative D call: TRBD1 (5 bases). Trimming removed 5 bases at V and 6 bases at J, with 13 bases between. The CDR3 runs to 13 residues. Per the germline V gene, CDR1 is LNHDA and CDR2 is SQIVND (reference sequence). CDR3 DNA sequence: TGTGCCAGTAGTGCGGGACTTTTTGCTGAAGCTTTCTTT. It is translated as CASSAGLFAEAFF.

CDR3 DNA sequence: TGTGCCTGGAAGGGACAGGGGAACACCGGGGAGCTGTTTTTT. Protein sequence: CAWKGQGNTGELFF. This chain uses TRBV30 with TRBJ2-2; 9 bases agree with TRBD1. Germline assignment: CDR1 GTSNPN and CDR2 SVGIG (reference sequence). CDR3 length: 14 residues. The ends lost 4 bases at V and 1 base at J; junction bases unmatched: 1.

The chain is built from TRBV5-4 and TRBJ1-1; D is perhaps TRBD1 (6 bases). The CDR3 is 15 residues long. Germline loops: CDR1 SGHNT, CDR2 YYREEE (reference sequence). Trimming cost V 5 bases and J 1 base, with 15 bases left between them. The CDR3 DNA sequence: TGTGCCAGCAGGCACACAGGGTTTAGGAACACTGAAGCTTTCTTT. This codes for CASRHTGFRNTEAFF.